This T cell receptor beta chain was observed in a study of regulatory T cells in long-lasting Graves disease. The CDR3 is made up of 13 amino acids. Germline V gives CDR1 MDHEN, CDR2 SYDVKM. Between the trimmed V and J ends, which lost 4 bases and 8 bases, there was a span of 14 bases. Relying on iRepertoire HTBI primers and Arm-PCR of CDR3 regions, the team built TCR beta libraries. TCRdb analysed the multiplex PCR reads with MiXCR anew, one entry per CDR3 protein. This sample has around 460,000 distinct CDR3 sequences, with 12% to 15% found just once. This clonotype was counted ten times or more. Time point denoted: newly diagnosed GD, antithyroid drugs for less than 3 months. Scientists built the TCR library using RNA that was extracted from PBMCs. These data also featured in a second study, about T cells in Graves' hyperthyroidism and ophthalmopathy.

This receptor was obtained from a woman aged 45 to 65 with Graves disease. Material: peripheral blood mononuclear cells (PBMCs), obtained at new diagnosis, from a patient treated with antithyroid drugs. The V and J genes are TRBV28 and TRBJ1-2; a weak D match, TRBD1 (6 bases). CDR3 sequence reads: CASSSGTSGGYTF. The DNA of the CDR3 is TGTGCCAGCAGTTCCGGGACATCAGGAGGCTACACCTTC.